This is a list of T cell receptor beta chains from one sample in a study of identical twins. TCRdb used MiXCR to reprocess the 5' RACE reads, holding one entry per CDR3 protein. The sample lists approximately 260,000 distinct CDR3 sequences; roughly 8.7% were seen once. In addition, the sample was reused for a study of yellow fever vaccine responses in identical twins.

Material for sequencing was CD8+ T cells sorted from blood. The receptors were sampled from a woman between 18 and 29 years old in good health. Each CDR3 is given with its conserved first and last residue. Fields, in order: CDR3 length, J gene, D gene, V gene, clone size, CDR3 protein, CDR3 DNA. The D gene is left open where the match is weak. Clone size is given for some rows only: seen once, a few or many times, or a class if the clone is expanded.

CDR3 length: 13; J gene: TRBJ2-4; D gene: .; V gene: TRBV24-1; clone size: .; CDR3 protein: CATSDWEINIQYF; CDR3 DNA: TGTGCCACCAGTGATTGGGAAATTAACATTCAGTACTTC
CDR3 length: 13; J gene: TRBJ1-1; D gene: TRBD1; V gene: TRBV4-3; clone size: .; CDR3 protein: CASSSRDSLEAFF; CDR3 DNA: TGCGCCAGCAGCTCGAGGGACAGCCTTGAAGCTTTCTTT
CDR3 length: 14; J gene: TRBJ1-4; D gene: TRBD1; V gene: TRBV6-5; clone size: few; CDR3 protein: CASSWDRDNEKLFF; CDR3 DNA: TGTGCCAGCAGTTGGGACAGAGATAATGAAAAACTGTTTTTT
CDR3 length: 16; J gene: TRBJ2-3; D gene: .; V gene: TRBV7-8; clone size: many; CDR3 protein: CASSLDLAHSTDTQYF; CDR3 DNA: TGTGCCAGCAGCTTAGACCTAGCTCATAGCACAGATACGCAGTATTTT
CDR3 length: 16; J gene: TRBJ2-1; D gene: TRBD2; V gene: TRBV28; clone size: few; CDR3 protein: CASSQILAGARHEQFF; CDR3 DNA: TGTGCCAGCAGTCAAATTCTAGCGGGGGCTCGACATGAGCAGTTCTTC
CDR3 length: 18; J gene: TRBJ2-7; D gene: TRBD2; V gene: TRBV5-1; clone size: many; CDR3 protein: CASSLAIAGGFGSYEQYF; CDR3 DNA: TGCGCCAGCAGCTTGGCGATAGCGGGAGGTTTCGGTTCCTACGAGCAGTACTTC
CDR3 length: 16; J gene: TRBJ2-1; D gene: TRBD1; V gene: TRBV20-1; clone size: few; CDR3 protein: CSARPGTGGLSYEQFF; CDR3 DNA: TGCAGTGCTAGGCCCGGGACAGGGGGATTGTCGTATGAGCAGTTCTTC
CDR3 length: 17; J gene: TRBJ2-3; D gene: TRBD2; V gene: TRBV9; clone size: many; CDR3 protein: CASSERGLAGGTDTQYF; CDR3 DNA: TGTGCCAGCAGCGAGAGGGGACTAGCGGGGGGGACAGATACGCAGTATTTT
CDR3 length: 17; J gene: TRBJ2-1; D gene: .; V gene: TRBV3-1; clone size: .; CDR3 protein: CACSQVSGTGPYNEQFF; CDR3 DNA: TGTGCCTGCAGCCAGGTGTCAGGGACCGGCCCCTACAATGAGCAGTTCTTC
CDR3 length: 13; J gene: TRBJ2-7; D gene: TRBD1; V gene: TRBV20-1; clone size: few; CDR3 protein: CSARGQREYEQYF; CDR3 DNA: TGCAGTGCCCGGGGACAGCGAGAATACGAGCAGTACTTC
CDR3 length: 14; J gene: TRBJ2-1; D gene: TRBD2; V gene: TRBV20-1; clone size: .; CDR3 protein: CSARGLAGDNEQFF; CDR3 DNA: TGCAGTGCTAGGGGACTAGCGGGAGACAATGAGCAGTTCTTC
CDR3 length: 15; J gene: TRBJ2-7; D gene: .; V gene: TRBV27; clone size: .; CDR3 protein: CASSPGTLPSYEQYF; CDR3 DNA: TGTGCCAGCAGTCCCGGGACCTTACCTTCCTACGAGCAGTACTTC
CDR3 length: 14; J gene: TRBJ2-1; D gene: .; V gene: TRBV6-2/TRBV6-3; clone size: many; CDR3 protein: CASSVGGSYNEQFF; CDR3 DNA: TGTGCCAGCTCCGTTGGGGGGTCCTACAATGAGCAGTTCTTC
CDR3 length: 13; J gene: TRBJ1-2; D gene: .; V gene: TRBV12-3/TRBV12-4; clone size: few; CDR3 protein: CASSLALGDGYTF; CDR3 DNA: TGTGCCAGCAGTTTAGCGCTAGGGGATGGCTACACCTTC
CDR3 length: 12; J gene: TRBJ2-7; D gene: .; V gene: TRBV11-2; clone size: .; CDR3 protein: CASRTEGQEQYF; CDR3 DNA: TGTGCCAGCAGAACGGAGGGTCAGGAGCAGTACTTC
CDR3 length: 20; J gene: TRBJ2-6; D gene: .; V gene: TRBV19; clone size: .; CDR3 protein: CASSWAFRQVDSSGANVLTF; CDR3 DNA: TGTGCCAGTAGTTGGGCGTTCCGACAGGTGGATAGCTCTGGGGCCAACGTCCTGACTTTC
CDR3 length: 13; J gene: TRBJ2-7; D gene: .; V gene: TRBV27; clone size: .; CDR3 protein: CASSGGNSYEQYF; CDR3 DNA: TGTGCCAGCAGTGGAGGGAACTCCTACGAGCAGTACTTC
CDR3 length: 14; J gene: TRBJ2-2; D gene: .; V gene: TRBV11-2; clone size: many; CDR3 protein: CASSFWGVTGELFF; CDR3 DNA: TGTGCCAGCAGCTTCTGGGGGGTGACCGGGGAGCTGTTTTTT
CDR3 length: 14; J gene: TRBJ2-1; D gene: .; V gene: TRBV6-4; clone size: few; CDR3 protein: CASSERRSYNEQFF; CDR3 DNA: TGTGCCAGCAGTGAACGGCGTTCCTACAATGAGCAGTTCTTC
CDR3 length: 14; J gene: TRBJ2-1; D gene: .; V gene: TRBV3-1; clone size: .; CDR3 protein: CASSLSYGINEQFF; CDR3 DNA: TGTGCCAGCAGCCTTTCTTATGGGATCAATGAGCAGTTCTTC
CDR3 length: 13; J gene: TRBJ2-2; D gene: .; V gene: TRBV7-8; clone size: .; CDR3 protein: CASSLRVTGELFF; CDR3 DNA: TGTGCCAGCAGCCTCAGGGTCACCGGGGAGCTGTTTTTT
CDR3 length: 15; J gene: TRBJ2-3; D gene: TRBD2; V gene: TRBV9; clone size: many; CDR3 protein: CASSAGLAVKDTQYF; CDR3 DNA: TGTGCCAGCAGCGCGGGACTAGCGGTTAAAGATACGCAGTATTTT
CDR3 length: 12; J gene: TRBJ2-1; D gene: .; V gene: TRBV2; clone size: many; CDR3 protein: CASSVLDNEQFF; CDR3 DNA: TGTGCCAGCAGTGTACTTGACAATGAGCAGTTCTTC
CDR3 length: 14; J gene: TRBJ2-3; D gene: .; V gene: TRBV7-9; clone size: many; CDR3 protein: CASSLPVDSDTQYF; CDR3 DNA: TGTGCCAGCAGCTTACCGGTTGACTCCGATACGCAGTATTTT
CDR3 length: 13; J gene: TRBJ2-7; D gene: .; V gene: TRBV6-2/TRBV6-3; clone size: many; CDR3 protein: CASSPGSVYEQYF; CDR3 DNA: TGTGCCAGCAGCCCCGGATCGGTGTACGAGCAGTACTTC
CDR3 length: 15; J gene: TRBJ2-7; D gene: TRBD2; V gene: TRBV7-2; clone size: few; CDR3 protein: CASSPSAGGPDEQYF; CDR3 DNA: TGTGCCAGCAGCCCCTCAGCGGGAGGGCCAGACGAGCAGTACTTC
CDR3 length: 17; J gene: TRBJ2-7; D gene: TRBD2; V gene: TRBV14; clone size: many; CDR3 protein: CASSQSDRLADFYEQYF; CDR3 DNA: TGTGCCAGCAGCCAATCCGACCGACTAGCAGATTTCTACGAGCAGTACTTC
CDR3 length: 15; J gene: TRBJ2-3; D gene: .; V gene: TRBV3-1; clone size: few; CDR3 protein: CASSSPLGQLDTQYF; CDR3 DNA: TGTGCCAGCAGCTCCCCGTTAGGACAGTTAGATACGCAGTATTTT
CDR3 length: 13; J gene: TRBJ2-7; D gene: .; V gene: TRBV28; clone size: few; CDR3 protein: CASSLSGADEQYF; CDR3 DNA: TGTGCCAGCAGTTTATCTGGCGCCGACGAGCAGTACTTC
CDR3 length: 15; J gene: TRBJ2-1; D gene: .; V gene: TRBV4-3; clone size: many; CDR3 protein: CASSQESLPYNEQFF; CDR3 DNA: TGCGCCAGCAGCCAAGAATCCCTACCCTACAATGAGCAGTTCTTC
CDR3 length: 14; J gene: TRBJ2-1; D gene: .; V gene: TRBV11-2; clone size: .; CDR3 protein: CASSLSNPYNEQFF; CDR3 DNA: TGTGCCAGCAGCTTATCTAACCCCTACAATGAGCAGTTCTTC
CDR3 length: 16; J gene: TRBJ2-1; D gene: .; V gene: TRBV7-9; clone size: .; CDR3 protein: CASSPRASRSYNEQFF; CDR3 DNA: TGTGCCAGCAGCCCGAGGGCTAGCCGGTCCTACAATGAGCAGTTCTTC
CDR3 length: 17; J gene: TRBJ2-3; D gene: .; V gene: TRBV4-3; clone size: many; CDR3 protein: CASSRGAGHRLTDTQYF; CDR3 DNA: TGCGCCAGCAGCCGCGGGGCTGGACACCGGCTCACAGATACGCAGTATTTT
CDR3 length: 16; J gene: TRBJ2-7; D gene: TRBD1; V gene: TRBV6-2/TRBV6-3; clone size: .; CDR3 protein: CASSYSVTGAPYEQYF; CDR3 DNA: TGTGCCAGCAGTTACTCGGTAACAGGGGCCCCCTACGAGCAGTACTTC
CDR3 length: 13; J gene: TRBJ2-7; D gene: .; V gene: TRBV6-6; clone size: few; CDR3 protein: CASLQGTRYEQYF; CDR3 DNA: TGTGCCAGCCTTCAGGGGACTCGCTACGAGCAGTACTTC
CDR3 length: 16; J gene: TRBJ2-2; D gene: .; V gene: TRBV4-3; clone size: few; CDR3 protein: CASSQDIGEWTGELFF; CDR3 DNA: TGCGCCAGCAGCCAAGACATAGGGGAGTGGACCGGGGAGCTGTTTTTT
CDR3 length: 20; J gene: TRBJ2-3; D gene: TRBD1; V gene: TRBV28; clone size: few; CDR3 protein: CASSHHYWTGGKRSTDTQYF; CDR3 DNA: TGTGCCAGCAGCCACCACTACTGGACAGGGGGCAAAAGAAGCACAGATACGCAGTATTTT
CDR3 length: 16; J gene: TRBJ2-7; D gene: .; V gene: TRBV7-8; clone size: few; CDR3 protein: CASSPRRGSGSYEQYF; CDR3 DNA: TGTGCCAGCAGCCCTCGTCGGGGGAGCGGCTCCTACGAGCAGTACTTC
CDR3 length: 17; J gene: TRBJ2-2; D gene: .; V gene: TRBV19; clone size: .; CDR3 protein: CASSILAFPLNTGELFF; CDR3 DNA: TGTGCCAGTAGTATACTAGCGTTCCCCTTGAACACCGGGGAGCTGTTTTTT
CDR3 length: 13; J gene: TRBJ2-3; D gene: .; V gene: TRBV20-1; clone size: .; CDR3 protein: CSGGAWTEDTQYF; CDR3 DNA: TGCAGTGGAGGTGCCTGGACAGAAGATACGCAGTATTTT
CDR3 length: 14; J gene: TRBJ2-5; D gene: .; V gene: TRBV28; clone size: many; CDR3 protein: CASSDETAVWTQYF; CDR3 DNA: TGTGCCAGCAGTGACGAGACGGCGGTCTGGACCCAGTACTTC
CDR3 length: 17; J gene: TRBJ1-2; D gene: .; V gene: TRBV3-1; clone size: .; CDR3 protein: CASSQELREKSNYGYTF; CDR3 DNA: TGTGCCAGCAGCCAAGAATTAAGGGAAAAGTCTAACTATGGCTACACCTTC
CDR3 length: 14; J gene: TRBJ2-7; D gene: TRBD1; V gene: TRBV2; clone size: .; CDR3 protein: CASSIYRGKYEQYF; CDR3 DNA: TGTGCCAGCAGCATATACAGGGGAAAGTACGAGCAGTACTTC
CDR3 length: 14; J gene: TRBJ2-1; D gene: .; V gene: TRBV11-2; clone size: few; CDR3 protein: CATLPSSPYNEQFF; CDR3 DNA: TGTGCCACGCTGCCCAGCTCACCCTACAATGAGCAGTTCTTC
CDR3 length: 15; J gene: TRBJ2-5; D gene: .; V gene: TRBV3-1; clone size: .; CDR3 protein: CASSQVLQGQETQYF; CDR3 DNA: TGTGCCAGCAGCCAAGTGTTGCAGGGGCAAGAGACCCAGTACTTC
CDR3 length: 15; J gene: TRBJ2-3; D gene: .; V gene: TRBV7-9; clone size: few; CDR3 protein: CASSWVAGGTDTQYF; CDR3 DNA: TGTGCCAGCAGCTGGGTGGCAGGGGGCACAGATACGCAGTATTTT
CDR3 length: 16; J gene: TRBJ2-7; D gene: .; V gene: TRBV9; clone size: .; CDR3 protein: CASRTGFGAAGYEQYF; CDR3 DNA: TGTGCCAGCAGAACCGGATTCGGGGCCGCGGGCTACGAGCAGTACTTC
CDR3 length: 16; J gene: TRBJ2-7; D gene: .; V gene: TRBV4-3; clone size: .; CDR3 protein: CASSQRRDIRTYEQYF; CDR3 DNA: TGCGCCAGCAGCCAGAGAAGGGACATTAGGACCTACGAGCAGTACTTC
CDR3 length: 16; J gene: TRBJ2-5; D gene: TRBD1; V gene: TRBV24-1; clone size: many; CDR3 protein: CATSELHGTGQETQYF; CDR3 DNA: TGTGCCACCAGTGAACTACACGGGACAGGGCAAGAGACCCAGTACTTC
CDR3 length: 17; J gene: TRBJ2-1; D gene: .; V gene: TRBV7-9; clone size: .; CDR3 protein: CASSLVVASRSYNEQFF; CDR3 DNA: TGTGCCAGCAGCTTAGTGGTTGCCTCCCGCTCCTACAATGAGCAGTTCTTC
CDR3 length: 14; J gene: TRBJ2-1; D gene: .; V gene: TRBV12-3/TRBV12-4; clone size: .; CDR3 protein: CASSPDPIGGEQFF; CDR3 DNA: TGTGCCAGCAGCCCGGATCCGATTGGGGGTGAGCAGTTCTTC
CDR3 length: 15; J gene: TRBJ2-1; D gene: .; V gene: TRBV7-3; clone size: many; CDR3 protein: CASSLMAVMGSEQFF; CDR3 DNA: TGTGCCAGCAGCTTAATGGCGGTGATGGGAAGTGAGCAGTTCTTC
CDR3 length: 14; J gene: TRBJ2-1; D gene: .; V gene: TRBV24-1; clone size: many; CDR3 protein: CATGAPGYVNEQFF; CDR3 DNA: TGTGCCACCGGAGCTCCAGGTTATGTAAATGAGCAGTTCTTC
CDR3 length: 16; J gene: TRBJ2-3; D gene: TRBD1; V gene: TRBV2; clone size: few; CDR3 protein: CASTGTGEKSTDTQYF; CDR3 DNA: TGTGCCAGCACCGGGACAGGGGAGAAGTCGACAGATACGCAGTATTTT
CDR3 length: 12; J gene: TRBJ2-7; D gene: .; V gene: TRBV28; clone size: few; CDR3 protein: CASSSPGNEQYF; CDR3 DNA: TGTGCCAGCAGTTCCCCAGGGAACGAGCAGTACTTC
CDR3 length: 15; J gene: TRBJ2-1; D gene: .; V gene: TRBV10-3; clone size: few; CDR3 protein: CAISGEGGPGDEQFF; CDR3 DNA: TGTGCCATCAGTGGCGAGGGGGGGCCCGGGGATGAGCAGTTCTTC
CDR3 length: 14; J gene: TRBJ1-2; D gene: .; V gene: TRBV28; clone size: few; CDR3 protein: CASSFRGGDYGYTF; CDR3 DNA: TGTGCCAGCAGTTTTCGGGGGGGGGACTATGGCTACACCTTC
CDR3 length: 14; J gene: TRBJ1-5; D gene: .; V gene: TRBV28; clone size: .; CDR3 protein: CASSLGWGGGPQHF; CDR3 DNA: TGTGCCAGCAGTTTAGGCTGGGGAGGTGGGCCCCAGCATTTT
CDR3 length: 13; J gene: TRBJ2-3; D gene: .; V gene: TRBV9; clone size: .; CDR3 protein: CASSVVGGGTQYF; CDR3 DNA: TGTGCCAGCAGCGTGGTAGGAGGAGGAACGCAGTATTTT
CDR3 length: 11; J gene: TRBJ1-1; D gene: .; V gene: TRBV20-1; clone size: .; CDR3 protein: CSAPGNTEAFF; CDR3 DNA: TGCAGTGCCCCGGGGAACACTGAAGCTTTCTTT